The 27 T cell receptor beta chains presented below share a single source sample, sequenced in a study of human T cells and chemical hapten exposure. Unseparated into fractions, whole blood served as the source from which total RNA was extracted. TCRdb re-called the 5' RACE reads with MiXCR, one entry per CDR3 protein. The data hold fewer than 150,000 distinct CDR3 sequences, with approximately 20% observed a single time. The receptors were gathered from a human donor in good health.

The chain uses TRBV5-1 and TRBJ2-3, with TRBD2 matching 7 bases. The CDR3 spans 16 residues. The junction had 6 bases not matched to a gene; V was cut back by 1 base and J by 1 base. Germline lookup yields CDR1 SGHRS and CDR2 YFSETQ. In nucleotides, the CDR3 is TGCGCCAGCAGCTTGCGAAGCGGGGTCGGCACAGATACGCAGTATTTT. This codes for CASSLRSGVGTDTQYF. Variable domain in full (rest from reference TRBV5-1 and TRBJ2-3): KAGVTQTPRYLIKTRGQQVTLSCSPISGHRSVSWYQQTPGQGLQFLFEYFSETQRNKGNFPGRFSGRQFSNSRSEMNVSTLELGDSALYLCASSLRSGVGTDTQYFGPGTRLTVL.

The J gene is TRBJ2-1, the V gene TRBV9; 14 bases fit TRBD2. Germline V gene sequence: CDR1 SGDLS, CDR2 YYNGEE. The trim removed 1 base at V and 8 bases at J, leaving 5 bases unmatched. The CDR3 loop spans 16 amino acids. CDR3 sequence (DNA): TGTGCCAGCAGCGTATTCGGGACTAGCGGGGGAGATGAGCAGTTCTTC. Protein: CASSVFGTSGGDEQFF.

The genes are TRBV27 and TRBJ2-7; 9 bases align to TRBD1. Per the germline V gene, CDR1 is MNHEY and CDR2 is SMNVEV (reference sequence). The CDR3 sequence is 15 residues long. The V segment lost 6 bases and the J segment 1 base; nucleotides outside the gene matches: 7. CDR3 coding DNA: TGTGCCAGCAGCCCGACGGGACAGGGATCCTACGAGCAGTACTTC. Residues: CASSPTGQGSYEQYF.

The table lists this clonotype with a few counts. CDR3 amino acids: CASSIRQVGDSNQPQHF. The CDR3 nucleotides are TGTGCCAGTAGTATAAGACAGGTGGGGGATAGCAATCAGCCCCAGCATTTT. The chain couples TRBV19 to TRBJ1-5; TRBD1 might be the D (6 bases). Trimming removed 2 bases from V and 0 bases from J, with 14 bases in between. There are 17 residues in the CDR3. Germline CDR1 reads LNHDA; CDR2 reads SQIVND (reference sequence).

This clonotype was seen a handful of times. Here the CDR3 DNA reads TGCGCCAGCAGCCTTCTAGCGGCAGCCTCTGGGGCCAACGTCCTGACTTTC. Protein: CASSLLAAASGANVLTF. This rearrangement joins TRBV5-1 to TRBJ2-6; 7 nucleotides align to TRBD2. The trim removed 4 bases at V and 0 bases at J, leaving 7 bases unmatched. This CDR3 comprises 17 residues. The V gene's germline CDR1 is SGHRS and CDR2 YFSETQ.

CDR3 residues: CSVEAGTGYGYTF. The CDR3 nucleotides are TGCAGCGTTGAGGCCGGGACAGGGTATGGCTACACCTTC. This chain connects TRBV29-1 to TRBJ1-2; 9 bases align to TRBD1. CDR1 is SQVTM and CDR2 is ANQGSEA in the germline V gene. The CDR3 totals 13 residues. The J segment lost 5 bases and the V segment lost 3 bases, leaving 4 bases of the junction unmatched. The full variable domain, its missing parts supplied by reference TRBV29-1 and TRBJ1-2, is SAVISQKPSRDICQRGTSLTIQCQVDSQVTMMFWYRQQPGQSLTLIATANQGSEATYESGFVIDKFPISRPNLTFSTLTVSNMSPEDSSIYLCSVEAGTGYGYTFGSGTRLTVV.

This clonotype was detected only a few times. J is TRBJ2-3 and V is TRBV4-1; 8 bases map to TRBD2. CDR1 is MGHRA and CDR2 is YSYEKL in the germline V gene. This CDR3 contains 16 residues. After removal of 4 bases from V and 0 bases from J, the junction contained 6 bases not matched to a gene. CDR3 bases: TGCGCCAGCAGCCGCCCTACTAGCGGAAGCACAGATACGCAGTATTTT. Its protein product is CASSRPTSGSTDTQYF.

The J gene is TRBJ2-3, the V gene TRBV9; tentatively, D is TRBD1 (5 bases). The V and J ends lost 0 bases and 2 bases respectively, with 13 bases between them. The CDR3 loop spans 16 amino acids. Germline CDR1 is SGDLS and CDR2 is YYNGEE. CDR3 DNA: TGTGCCAGCAGCGTAGAACAAGGGGTTGTCACAGATACGCAGTATTTT. This sequence encodes CASSVEQGVVTDTQYF.

This clonotype was seen a handful of times. This chain connects TRBV27 to TRBJ2-5; TRBD1 aligns across 9 bases. With V trimmed by 5 bases and J by 10 bases, 5 bases remained unmatched. The CDR3 is 12 amino acids. CDR1 MNHEY and CDR2 SMNVEV come from the germline V gene (reference sequence). CDR3 sequence (DNA): TGTGCCAGCAGTGGCCGACAGGGGGTCCAGTACTTC. Translated, it gives CASSGRQGVQYF.

This clonotype was counted only a few times. V is TRBV4-1 and J is TRBJ1-6; TRBD1 aligns across 9 bases. The V segment lost 0 bases and the J segment 9 bases; nucleotides outside the gene matches: 9. CDR1 and CDR2 (germline): MGHRA, YSYEKL. CDR3 length equals 17 residues. The CDR3 spells CASSQEDPRDRASPLHF. CDR3 nucleotide sequence: TGCGCCAGCAGCCAAGAAGATCCCCGGGACAGGGCTTCACCCCTCCACTTT.

This clonotype was observed at least ten times. The chain couples TRBV20-1 to TRBJ2-7; possibly TRBD1 for D (6 bases). The germline V gene has CDR1 DFQATT and CDR2 SNEGSKA (reference sequence). The CDR3 contains 11 residues. V lost 6 bases, J lost 6 bases, and 12 bases lay in between. CDR3 DNA: TGCAGTGCAGTACAGGGTCTCGAGCAGTACTTC. It is translated as CSAVQGLEQYF.

V gene TRBV29-1 combines with J gene TRBJ2-2; TRBD1 might be the D (6 bases). The germline V gene has CDR1 SQVTM and CDR2 ANQGSEA. V was clipped by 6 bases and J by 6 bases, with 14 bases between them. This CDR3 is 13 amino acids long. The DNA of the CDR3 is TGCAGCGTCAATGACAGGCTCTCCGGGGAGCTGTTTTTT. Encoded protein: CSVNDRLSGELFF.

This clonotype has more than one count but fewer than ten. The chain couples TRBV7-3 to TRBJ2-7; D may be TRBD1 or TRBD2 (6 bases each). This CDR3 spans 14 amino acids. The V gene lost 5 bases and the J gene lost 3 bases, with 14 bases spanning the gap. The V gene's germline CDR1 is SGHTA and CDR2 FQGTGA. The CDR3 region is CASSPAGHLYEQYF. The CDR3 DNA sequence: TGTGCCAGCAGCCCGGCGGGACACCTCTACGAGCAGTACTTC.

The chain uses TRBV4-1 and TRBJ2-7, with no clear D. The CDR3 has 16 amino acids. The ends were cut back, 0 bases at V and 6 bases at J, with 18 bases in the middle. The V gene's germline CDR1 is MGHRA and CDR2 YSYEKL. The DNA of the CDR3 is TGCGCCAGCAGCCAAGACCCATACCGGCTCTTGGGCGAGCAGTACTTC. Protein product: CASSQDPYRLLGEQYF.

The rearrangement links TRBV4-2 to TRBJ2-3; TRBD1 matches 9 bases. J was trimmed by 14 bases and V by 2 bases; bases with no gene match: 20. CDR1 is LGHNA, CDR2 YNFKEQ, per germline. CDR3 length equals 17 residues. The chain's CDR3 is CASSQSADRGRPRFLYF. CDR3 bases: TGTGCCAGCAGCCAATCCGCGGACAGGGGACGGCCTCGGTTCTTGTATTTT.

This clonotype was recorded a few times. J is TRBJ1-2 and V is TRBV4-1; D is ambiguous. Trimming took 1 base from V and 2 from J, leaving 17 bases between them. The CDR3 length is 17 residues. In germline, CDR1 is MGHRA, CDR2 YSYEKL. The CDR3 region is CASSQGVKGKANYGYTF. Written as DNA, the CDR3 is TGCGCCAGCAGCCAAGGCGTAAAGGGCAAAGCGAACTATGGCTACACCTTC.

V usage is TRBV6-5 and J usage is TRBJ1-5, with 7 bases aligning to TRBD1. The CDR3 length is 15 residues. J gave up 1 base and V 6 bases, and 6 bases lay outside the gene matches. Germline lookup yields CDR1 MNHEY and CDR2 SVGAGI. CDR3 bases: TGTGCCAGCAGGGGACAGAGAATCAGCAATCAGCCCCAGCATTTT. Protein product: CASRGQRISNQPQHF.

The chain combines TRBV7-2 with TRBJ2-5; tentatively, D is TRBD2 (5 bases). This CDR3 is built from 15 residues. V was clipped by 1 base and J by 1 base, with 10 bases between them. CDR1 is SGHTA and CDR2 is FQGNSA in the germline V gene. The CDR3 here is CASSLEGLRQETQYF. The CDR3 DNA follows: TGTGCCAGCAGCTTAGAAGGACTGCGCCAAGAGACCCAGTACTTC.

The rearrangement links TRBV11-3 to TRBJ2-3; TRBD2 might be the D (5 bases). V was trimmed by 5 bases and J by 5 bases, leaving 17 bases between them. The length of the CDR3 is 15 residues. The germline V gene encodes CDR1 SGHNT and CDR2 YENEEA. Here the CDR3 reads CASSLEPGGKDTQYF. The CDR3 DNA is TGTGCCAGCAGCCTTGAGCCCGGAGGCAAAGATACGCAGTATTTT.

The chain is built from TRBV7-3 and TRBJ1-1; no reliable D call. V was cut by 0 bases and J by 3 bases, with 5 bases left in between. CDR1 and CDR2 (germline): SGHTA, FQGTGA. CDR3 size: 13 residues. Here the CDR3 DNA reads TGTGCCAGCAGCTTAACGTCTCACACTGAAGCTTTCTTT. It specifies CASSLTSHTEAFF.

J is TRBJ2-7 and V is TRBV5-1; possibly TRBD1 for D (5 bases). The V gene lost 4 bases and the J gene lost 1 base, with 15 bases spanning the gap. The CDR3 contains 15 residues. The germline V gene has CDR1 SGHRS and CDR2 YFSETQ. CDR3: CASSPGRGRSYEQYF. CDR3 sequence (DNA): TGCGCCAGCAGCCCAGGAAGGGGCCGTTCCTACGAGCAGTACTTC.

This clonotype was detected only a few times. The chain joins TRBV14 to TRBJ2-4, with TRBD2 identical over 7 bases. The CDR3 has 17 amino acids. Trimming took 4 bases from V and 0 from J; bases not matched to a gene: 9. Germline CDR1 is SGHDN and CDR2 is FVKESK. As DNA, the CDR3 is TGTGCCAGCAGCCCGGGGGGAGACCTCGTAGCCAAAAACATTCAGTACTTC. It codes for CASSPGGDLVAKNIQYF.

This clonotype was counted a few times. This chain uses TRBV20-1 with TRBJ2-3; D unresolved. V lost 3 bases and J lost 0, with 13 bases in between. The CDR3 consists of 15 residues. Germline values: CDR1 DFQATT, CDR2 SNEGSKA (reference sequence). The CDR3: CSASDPIHSTDTQYF. The CDR3 DNA follows: TGCAGTGCTAGCGACCCAATTCATAGCACAGATACGCAGTATTTT.

This clonotype was counted only a few times. J is TRBJ2-6 and V is TRBV14; D is ambiguous. CDR3 size: 15 residues. Germline loops: CDR1 SGHDN, CDR2 FVKESK. The V end lost 4 bases, the J end lost 1 base, and 8 bases lay between the germline ends. CDR3 sequence reads: CASSLLSSGANVLTF. CDR3 in DNA: TGTGCCAGCAGCCTACTTTCATCTGGGGCCAACGTCCTGACTTTC.

The chain combines TRBV5-1 with TRBJ2-5; 9 positions match TRBD2. The germline V gene encodes CDR1 SGHRS and CDR2 YFSETQ. This CDR3 has 14 residues. After removal of 5 bases from V and 2 bases from J, the junction contained 4 bases not matched to a gene. The CDR3 nucleotides read TGCGCCAGCAGGTTGACTAGCGGACAAGAGACCCAGTACTTC. The encoded protein is CASRLTSGQETQYF. The full variable domain, rest sourced from reference TRBV5-1 and TRBJ2-5, is KAGVTQTPRYLIKTRGQQVTLSCSPISGHRSVSWYQQTPGQGLQFLFEYFSETQRNKGNFPGRFSGRQFSNSRSEMNVSTLELGDSALYLCASRLTSGQETQYFGPGTRLLVL.

This clonotype occurred a few times. The CDR3 nucleotides are TGTGCCAGCAGTTTTTGGACTAGCGGAAACAATGAGCAGTTCTTC. Translation: CASSFWTSGNNEQFF. The genes are TRBV28 and TRBJ2-1; 10 positions match TRBD2. Germline V gene data show CDR1 as MDHEN and CDR2 as SYDVKM. The CDR3 loop spans 15 amino acids. Trimming removed 3 bases from V and 5 bases from J; junction bases left unmatched: 4. Variable domain in full (rest from reference TRBV28 and TRBJ2-1): DVKVTQSSRYLVKRTGEKVFLECVQDMDHENMFWYRQDPGLGLRLIYFSYDVKMKEKGDIPEGYSVSREKKERFSLILESASTNQTSMYLCASSFWTSGNNEQFFGPGTRLTVL.

A few counts support this clonotype. The rearrangement joins TRBV20-1 to TRBJ2-1; D is uncertain. This CDR3 spans 10 amino acids. The V end lost 1 base, the J end lost 15 bases, and 10 bases lay between the germline ends. CDR1 is DFQATT, CDR2 SNEGSKA, per germline (reference sequence). In nucleotides, the CDR3 is TGCAGTGCTAGAGTTGGGATTGCGTTCTTC. Protein: CSARVGIAFF.